What follows are 24 T cell receptor beta chains derived from one specimen sequenced in a study of T-cell memory formation after mild COVID-19. Using its own MiXCR run on the 5' RACE reads, TCRdb lists one record per CDR3 protein. The sample carries roughly 600,000 distinct CDR3 sequences, around 17% recorded once. Sequencing used PBMCs or a T cell subset sorted from them (not recorded which). These receptors originate from an adult woman who had mild COVID-19 (a few samples of this study predate the infection). Cell type and time point are not known.

This clonotype was seen a handful of times. J is TRBJ1-4 and V is TRBV7-2; no clear D. The V and J ends lost 3 bases and 4 bases respectively, with 12 bases between them. This CDR3 contains 15 residues. The germline CDR1 and CDR2 sequences are SGHTA and FQGNSA. As DNA, the CDR3 is TGTGCCAGCAGCTTCGGGCGGGGAATTAATGAAAAACTGTTTTTT. It translates to CASSFGRGINEKLFF.

The genes are TRBV12-3 or TRBV12-4 and TRBJ2-3; 7 bases fit TRBD2. The trim removed 3 bases at V and 2 bases at J, leaving 8 bases unmatched. The CDR3 is 16 residues long. Here the CDR3 DNA reads TGTGCCAGCAGTTTCTACAACGGGGACTACACAGATACGCAGTATTTT. Its protein is CASSFYNGDYTDTQYF.

The chain is built from TRBV5-5 and TRBJ2-7; tentative D call: TRBD1 (6 bases). The CDR3 has 13 residues. Germline values: CDR1 SGHKS, CDR2 YYEKEE (reference sequence). Trimming took 4 bases from V and 7 from J, leaving 15 bases between them. This CDR3 is CASSRDTGGEQYF. The CDR3 nucleotides are TGTGCCAGCAGCCGGGACACCGGCGGGGAGCAGTACTTC. Based on the CDR3 plus reference TRBV5-5 and TRBJ2-7, the full variable domain is DAGVTQSPTHLIKTRGQQVTLRCSPISGHKSVSWYQQVLGQGPQFIFQYYEKEERGRGNFPDRFSARQFPNYSSELNVNALLLGDSALYLCASSRDTGGEQYFGPGTRLTVT.

This clonotype was detected many times. The CDR3 loop reads CASNKGGSTIGTFF. CDR3 in DNA: TGTGCCAGCAATAAAGGAGGGTCGACAATTGGAACTTTCTTT. The J gene is TRBJ1-1, the V gene TRBV6-2 or TRBV6-3, with unresolved D. In germline, CDR1 is MNHEY, CDR2 SVGEGT. This CDR3 spans 14 amino acids. V lost 7 bases and J lost 12, with 24 bases in between.

The rearrangement joins TRBV12-3 or TRBV12-4 to TRBJ1-5; TRBD1 agrees at 8 bases. V lost 3 bases to trimming and J lost 3 bases; unmatched junction nucleotides: 7. The length of the CDR3 is 16 residues. In DNA form, the CDR3 reads TGTGCCAGCAGTTTTCGGAACAGGGGGAACAATCAGCCCCAGCATTTT. The encoded protein is CASSFRNRGNNQPQHF.

The chain is built from TRBV9 and TRBJ2-7, with 10 bases aligning to TRBD2. V lost 0 bases and J lost 2; bases outside the gene matches: 5. The CDR3 contains 16 residues. Per germline, CDR1 SGDLS and CDR2 YYNGEE. CDR3 amino acids: CASSVGASGSPYEQYF. The CDR3 bases are TGTGCCAGCAGCGTAGGAGCTAGCGGGAGCCCCTACGAGCAGTACTTC.

The rearrangement joins TRBV5-1 to TRBJ2-1; TRBD2 agrees at 10 bases. Losses at the gene ends were 4 bases for V and 10 bases for J; bases not matched to a gene: 5. CDR1 and CDR2 (germline): SGHRS, YFSETQ. The CDR3 runs to 13 residues. The CDR3 region has the DNA TGCGCCAGCAGCACTAGCGGGAAGGACGAGCAGTTCTTC. Its protein is CASSTSGKDEQFF. The entire variable domain, with the rest obtained from reference TRBV5-1 and TRBJ2-1, is as follows: KAGVTQTPRYLIKTRGQQVTLSCSPISGHRSVSWYQQTPGQGLQFLFEYFSETQRNKGNFPGRFSGRQFSNSRSEMNVSTLELGDSALYLCASSTSGKDEQFFGPGTRLTVL.

This clonotype was detected only a few times. The V and J genes are TRBV28 and TRBJ2-2; 8 bases align to TRBD1. The CDR3 has 18 residues. Trimming at V came to 4 bases and at J to 0 bases, leaving 10 bases not matched to a gene. Per the germline V gene, CDR1 is MDHEN and CDR2 is SYDVKM. CDR3 residues: CASSSPVTGEANTGELFF. The CDR3 region has the DNA TGTGCCAGCAGTTCCCCTGTGACAGGGGAAGCGAACACCGGGGAGCTGTTTTTT.

This clonotype showed up just a few times. One end of the junction is discordant with germline, which a read error may explain. The chain combines TRBV2 with TRBJ2-2, with a tentative D call TRBD2 (5 bases). There are 13 residues in the CDR3. Looked up from germline, CDR1 is SNHLY and CDR2 is FYNNEI. The CDR3: CASSEQNTGELFF. Here the CDR3 DNA reads TGTGCCAGCAGTGAACAGAACACCGGGGAGCTTTTTTTT.

This clonotype came up a few times. The chain combines TRBV20-1 with TRBJ2-7; the D is unclear. V was shortened by 3 bases and J by 5 bases, with 14 bases between the two germline ends. Germline loops: CDR1 DFQATT, CDR2 SNEGSKA (reference sequence). The CDR3 runs to 13 residues. The CDR3 DNA sequence: TGCAGTGCTAGCGTCACTGACATGCACGAGCAGTACTTC. Translated: CSASVTDMHEQYF.

The chain uses TRBV24-1 and TRBJ2-1, with a weak D call TRBD2 (5 bases). This CDR3 has 15 residues. Trimming pared 0 bases from V and 9 bases from J, leaving 14 bases between. Germline V gene lookup returns CDR1 KGHDR and CDR2 SFDVKD. The CDR3: CATSDLQNRGSEQFF. For the CDR3, the DNA is TGTGCCACCAGTGATTTGCAGAACCGGGGATCTGAGCAGTTCTTC.

This clonotype was seen a handful of times. CDR3: CASSPFSGAPYNEQFF. In DNA form, the CDR3 reads TGTGCCAGCTCACCATTTTCCGGGGCACCCTACAATGAGCAGTTCTTC. The chain uses TRBV18 and TRBJ2-1; D may be TRBD1 or TRBD2 (5 bases each). Germline CDR1 and CDR2: KGHSH and LQKENI. Trimming shortened V by 2 bases and J by 2 bases, and 13 bases separated the two germline ends. The CDR3 sequence is 16 residues long.

This clonotype was detected many times. V gene TRBV4-1 combines with J gene TRBJ1-3, with 9 bases matching TRBD1. CDR1 is MGHRA and CDR2 is YSYEKL in the germline V gene. The V segment lost 1 base and the J segment 12 bases; nucleotides outside the gene matches: 1. This CDR3 is 12 amino acids long. CDR3: CASSQATGGIYF. The CDR3 nucleotides read TGCGCCAGCAGCCAAGCGACAGGGGGCATATATTTT.

This clonotype has a handful of counts. The rearrangement uses TRBV4-2 and TRBJ2-5, with 8 nucleotides matching TRBD1. This CDR3 contains 18 residues. Germline CDR1 is LGHNA and CDR2 is YNFKEQ. J gave up 0 bases and V 1 base, and 10 bases lay outside the gene matches. CDR3 region: CASSQGQAGGSYQETQYF. CDR3 DNA: TGTGCCAGCAGCCAAGGACAGGCAGGGGGCTCGTACCAAGAGACCCAGTACTTC.

The chain joins TRBV5-1 to TRBJ2-3, with 7 bases fitting TRBD2. Germline V gene data show CDR1 as SGHRS and CDR2 as YFSETQ. V lost 1 base, J lost 2 bases, and 4 bases stayed unmatched. The CDR3 covers 15 residues. CDR3 sequence (DNA): TGCGCCAGCAGCTTGACTAGCGATTCCACAGATACGCAGTATTTT. It encodes CASSLTSDSTDTQYF.

In this sample, this clonotype turned up many times. The chain uses TRBV5-5 and TRBJ1-4; D gene unclear. Germline values: CDR1 SGHKS, CDR2 YYEKEE (reference sequence). The ends were cut back, 0 bases at V and 0 bases at J, with 12 bases in the middle. There are 17 residues in the CDR3. The CDR3 here is CASSLEAIPATNEKLFF. The CDR3 coding sequence is TGTGCCAGCAGCTTGGAGGCAATTCCTGCAACTAATGAAAAACTGTTTTTT.

The CDR3 region has the DNA TGTGCCACCAGTGGATTGGGGAGGAATCAGCCCCAGCATTTT. Translating gives CATSGLGRNQPQHF. The V gene is TRBV24-1, the J gene TRBJ1-5; no definite D call. Trimming stripped 5 bases from V and 4 bases from J, with 11 bases between. This CDR3 has 14 amino acids. Germline CDR1 KGHDR, CDR2 SFDVKD.

This clonotype was picked up a small number of times. The V and J genes are TRBV4-1 and TRBJ1-5; D gene unclear. Trimming took 3 bases from V and 3 from J, leaving 21 bases between them. The CDR3 has 18 residues. Germline CDR1 reads MGHRA; CDR2 reads YSYEKL. The CDR3 DNA follows: TGCGCCAGCAGCCAGAGACCTCATGCCCTCGGAGACAATCAGCCCCAGCATTTT. This codes for CASSQRPHALGDNQPQHF.

The chain combines TRBV11-2 with TRBJ2-1; TRBD2 matches 7 bases. This CDR3 is 15 amino acids long. Germline lookup yields CDR1 SGHAT and CDR2 FQNNGV. J was trimmed by 3 bases and V by 2 bases; bases with no gene match: 4. CDR3 residues: CASSLLADHYNEQFF. The DNA of the CDR3 is TGTGCCAGCAGCTTACTAGCGGACCACTACAATGAGCAGTTCTTC. The full variable domain, completed using reference TRBV11-2 and TRBJ2-1, is EAGVAQSPRYKIIEKRQSVAFWCNPISGHATLYWYQQILGQGPKLLIQFQNNGVVDDSQLPKDRFSAERLKGVDSTLKIQPAKLEDSAVYLCASSLLADHYNEQFFGPGTRLTVL.

In DNA, the CDR3 is TGCAGCGTTGGAGGGCTTAGCTCCTACAATGAGCAGTTCTTC. Amino acids: CSVGGLSSYNEQFF. This rearrangement joins TRBV29-1 to TRBJ2-1; weak D call: TRBD2 (5 bases). This CDR3 spans 14 amino acids. Trimming pared 4 bases from V and 0 bases from J, leaving 10 bases between. CDR1 is SQVTM, CDR2 ANQGSEA, per germline.

The chain joins TRBV6-5 to TRBJ2-7, with 9 bases fitting TRBD2. Germline assignment: CDR1 MNHEY and CDR2 SVGAGI. V lost 6 bases and J lost 6; bases outside the gene matches: 9. The CDR3 covers 14 residues. The chain's CDR3 is CASRTTSGPSEQYF. Here the CDR3 DNA reads TGTGCCAGCAGAACGACTAGCGGTCCTTCCGAGCAGTACTTC.

In its sample, this clonotype was seen a few times. The rearrangement links TRBV5-1 to TRBJ2-1, with 9 bases lining up with TRBD2. CDR3 length equals 13 residues. CDR1 is SGHRS, CDR2 YFSETQ, per germline. V shed 3 bases and J 9 bases; nucleotides not matched to a gene: 4. CDR3 sequence: CASSWGTSTEQFF. The CDR3 nucleotides read TGCGCCAGCAGCTGGGGGACTAGCACTGAGCAGTTCTTC.

This clonotype has more than one count but fewer than ten. The V call is TRBV30, the J call TRBJ2-1; D might be TRBD1 (6 bases). The CDR3 consists of 14 residues. V was pared by 3 bases and J by 12 bases, with 21 bases between. Germline CDR1 GTSNPN, CDR2 SVGIG (reference sequence). The CDR3 sequence: CAWRTGHGALAQFF. Written as DNA, the CDR3 is TGTGCCTGGAGAACGGGACACGGTGCTTTGGCGCAGTTCTTC.

The V gene is TRBV6-6, the J gene TRBJ2-3; 12 nucleotides line up with TRBD1. The J segment lost 6 bases and the V segment lost 5 bases, leaving 12 bases of the junction unmatched. Germline V gene sequence: CDR1 MNHNY, CDR2 SVGAGI (reference sequence). This CDR3 is 17 amino acids long. The CDR3 DNA reads TGTGCCAGCAGTAACCTTTGGGGACAGGGGGCAGGGGATACGCAGTATTTT. It yields the protein CASSNLWGQGAGDTQYF.